These 32 T cell receptor beta chains were sequenced from one sample in a study of CXCR3-negative and CXCR3-positive naive CD8 T cells. General study findings and limits: CXCR3-positive naive cells carried more hydrophobic TRB CDR3s than CXCR3-negative ones.

Through 5' RACE with UMI labels, the TRB cDNA libraries were prepared. TCRdb processed the 5' RACE reads again and assigns one entry to each CDR3 protein, with no DNA. Recorded for this sample: roughly 110,000 distinct CDR3 sequences. No antigen is known for these receptors. The sequencing input was naive CXCR3+ CD8+ T cells from blood. The subset: CD45RO-CCR7+CD27+CD95- naive CD8+ T cells expressing CXCR3 (TNR3+). These receptors were obtained from a human donor in good health. Some clones in this sample may be carry-over from other donors' samples.

The J gene is TRBJ2-7, the V gene TRBV12-5. Germline V CDR1 and CDR2: LGHNT, FRNRAP. The CDR3 spans 13 residues. This CDR3 is CASGQGLNYEQYF.

V and J are TRBV27 and TRBJ2-2; checking the TCRdb D call of TRBD1 is not possible without DNA. The CDR3 extends over 14 amino acids. Per the germline V gene, CDR1 is MNHEY and CDR2 is SMNVEV (reference sequence). CDR3 residues: CASSWGLHTGELFF.

This chain links TRBV20-1 with TRBJ2-7; TCRdb picks TRBD1, but there is no DNA to check that call. Per the germline V gene, CDR1 is DFQATT and CDR2 is SNEGSKA (reference sequence). The CDR3 sequence is 16 residues long. The CDR3 reads CSARDLAGLTSSEQYF.

The chain carries TRBV7-9 and TRBJ2-7; TCRdb reports TRBD1, a call that lacks DNA to check it against. Germline CDR1 SEHNR, CDR2 FQNEAQ (reference sequence). This CDR3 comprises 16 residues. CDR3 sequence reads: CASSGKDRGSSYEQYF.

The chain carries TRBV12-3 or TRBV12-4 and TRBJ2-3; the D call from TCRdb, TRBD1, cannot be confirmed without DNA. The CDR3 is 16 amino acids. CDR3: CASSLPDSPYTDTQYF.

The chain couples TRBV7-2 to TRBJ1-1. Germline lookup yields CDR1 SGHTA and CDR2 FQGNSA. This CDR3 has 13 amino acids. CDR3 loop: CASSLGGYNEAFF.

The rearrangement uses TRBV29-1 and TRBJ1-4; the TCRdb call, TRBD1, lacks DNA for checking. CDR3 length equals 14 residues. The V gene's germline CDR1 is SQVTM and CDR2 ANQGSEA. The CDR3 region is CSVAPTGGREKLFF.

The V gene is TRBV5-1, the J gene TRBJ2-3; with no DNA, the TCRdb D assignment of TRBD2 cannot be verified. The CDR3 runs 18 residues. Germline values: CDR1 SGHRS, CDR2 YFSETQ. The CDR3 loop reads CASSLLPTSGRARDTQYF.

This sequence joins TRBV5-1 and TRBJ2-3; TCRdb designates TRBD2, a call that cannot be tested without DNA. CDR3 length: 16 residues. Germline CDR1 is SGHRS and CDR2 is YFSETQ. CDR3 loop: CASSPMSGGHTDTQYF.

This chain links TRBV20-1 with TRBJ1-4; TCRdb picks TRBD1, but there is no DNA to check that call. CDR1 DFQATT and CDR2 SNEGSKA come from the germline V gene (reference sequence). The CDR3 is made up of 15 amino acids. CDR3 amino acids: CSARDIQGPNEKLFF.

This chain links TRBV14 with TRBJ2-7; TCRdb outputs TRBD1, but without DNA this stays unchecked. This CDR3 is 15 amino acids long. Germline-derived CDR1 and CDR2 are SGHDN and FVKESK. This CDR3 is CASSQELQGGYEQYF.

This chain links TRBV5-1 with TRBJ2-7; the D call from TCRdb, TRBD2, cannot be confirmed without DNA. The V gene's germline CDR1 is SGHRS and CDR2 YFSETQ. The CDR3 contains 16 residues. CDR3 loop: CASSFGGTISSYEQYF.

The chain combines TRBV29-1 with TRBJ1-1. The CDR3 is 13 residues long. Germline CDR1 SQVTM, CDR2 ANQGSEA. CDR3 sequence: CSVVDTLNTEAFF.

The rearrangement links TRBV7-3 to TRBJ2-1; absent DNA, TCRdb's TRBD1 call cannot be checked. Germline loops: CDR1 SGHTA, CDR2 FQGTGA. The CDR3 sequence is 14 residues long. The CDR3 spells CASSRRGHDNEQFF.

The chain links TRBV7-8 to TRBJ2-2; the D call of TRBD2 rests on TCRdb alone, since no DNA is present to check it. Germline V gene lookup returns CDR1 SGHVS and CDR2 FQNEAQ. This CDR3 has 16 amino acids. CDR3 amino acids: CASSLAGGVNTGELFF.

The J gene is TRBJ2-2, the V gene TRBV14; without DNA, the TCRdb call of TRBD2 cannot be checked. The V gene's germline CDR1 is SGHDN and CDR2 FVKESK. This CDR3 is built from 17 residues. CDR3 amino acids: CASSRNRVAGNTGELFF. Looking up the rest from reference TRBV14 and TRBJ2-2 gives the full variable domain: EAGVTQFPSHSVIEKGQTVTLRCDPISGHDNLYWYRRVMGKEIKFLLHFVKESKQDESGMPNNRFLAERTGGTYSTLKVQPAELEDSGVYFCASSRNRVAGNTGELFFGEGSRLTVL.

J is TRBJ2-7 and V is TRBV7-9. The CDR3 is 15 amino acids. In germline, CDR1 is SEHNR, CDR2 FQNEAQ (reference sequence). The CDR3 loop is CASSFGDTRSYEQYF.

V is TRBV6-1 and J is TRBJ1-4. Germline V gene data show CDR1 as MNHNS and CDR2 as SASEGT. This CDR3 has 14 amino acids. This CDR3 is CASDPTVLNEKLFF.

The rearrangement joins TRBV24-1 to TRBJ2-5; the D call from TCRdb, TRBD1, cannot be confirmed without DNA. Looked up from germline, CDR1 is KGHDR and CDR2 is SFDVKD. There are 14 residues in the CDR3. CDR3 region: CATSDPRGPETQYF.

The chain recombines TRBV5-5 with TRBJ1-1; TCRdb picks TRBD1, but there is no DNA to check that call. Germline V gene data show CDR1 as SGHKS and CDR2 as YYEKEE (reference sequence). The CDR3 covers 14 residues. The CDR3 is CASSPGDFSTEAFF.

The V gene is TRBV3-1, the J gene TRBJ2-7. Germline V CDR1 and CDR2: LGHDT, YNNKEL (reference sequence). This CDR3 has 14 amino acids. The CDR3 is CASSSSYGYYEQYF.

The V gene is TRBV29-1, the J gene TRBJ2-1; TCRdb indicates TRBD1, and absent DNA this call remains unverified. This CDR3 spans 17 amino acids. In germline, CDR1 is SQVTM, CDR2 ANQGSEA. This CDR3 reads CSVGGHRRVSSYNEQFF.

The chain uses TRBV3-1 and TRBJ2-3; the TCRdb D gene call, TRBD1, has no DNA to confirm it. Germline V gene sequence: CDR1 LGHDT, CDR2 YNNKEL (reference sequence). The CDR3 loop spans 15 amino acids. CDR3 protein: CASSQPTGGTDTQYF.

The genes are TRBV7-2 and TRBJ2-1; TCRdb names TRBD2, which stays unverified in the absence of DNA. Germline V gene sequence: CDR1 SGHTA, CDR2 FQGNSA. The CDR3 is made up of 18 amino acids. This CDR3 reads CASSPLGPGEEAYNEQFF.

V gene TRBV20-1 combines with J gene TRBJ2-7; the TRBD1 assignment by TCRdb is unverifiable without DNA. This CDR3 spans 15 amino acids. Germline V lookup: CDR1 DFQATT, CDR2 SNEGSKA (reference sequence). This chain's CDR3 is CSARDLAGDRDEQYF.

The rearrangement links TRBV18 to TRBJ1-5; the D call of TRBD1 rests on TCRdb alone, since no DNA is present to check it. CDR1 is KGHSH and CDR2 is LQKENI in the germline V gene. The CDR3 covers 21 residues. This chain's CDR3 is CASSPLFCGTGSIDSNQPQHF.

This chain joins TRBV29-1 and TRBJ2-4; TCRdb indicates TRBD1, and absent DNA this call remains unverified. Germline-derived CDR1 and CDR2 are SQVTM and ANQGSEA. CDR3 length equals 13 residues. CDR3 region: CSVLQGPQNIQYF.

V gene TRBV5-5 combines with J gene TRBJ2-6. The CDR3 has 15 amino acids. CDR1 is SGHKS, CDR2 YYEKEE, per germline (reference sequence). The CDR3 reads CASSFFASGANVLTF.

The chain links TRBV4-3 to TRBJ2-2; as DNA is missing, the TRBD1 call by TCRdb cannot be tested. The CDR3 loop spans 17 amino acids. CDR1 and CDR2 from the germline V gene are LGHNA and YSLEER. The CDR3 here is CASSQDQATGGNGELFF.

The chain joins TRBV28 to TRBJ1-5. CDR1 is MDHEN and CDR2 is SYDVKM in the germline V gene. This CDR3 has 13 residues. This CDR3 is CASSLGVDEPQHF.

V gene TRBV20-1 combines with J gene TRBJ2-3; TCRdb selects TRBD2, and the lack of DNA leaves this call unchecked. This CDR3 comprises 14 residues. Germline loops: CDR1 DFQATT, CDR2 SNEGSKA (reference sequence). The CDR3 loop is CSAPLAGVEDTQYF.

The chain links TRBV5-6 to TRBJ2-7; TCRdb gives TRBD1 as the D gene, but with no DNA this cannot be confirmed. This CDR3 has 14 amino acids. Germline lookup yields CDR1 SGHDT and CDR2 YYEEEE. The CDR3 sequence: CASNPGQGFHEQYF.